Listed here is a single T cell receptor (beta chain). It has no known antigen specificity. One base away there is no much larger clone; base qualities are not given. The data originate from a study of T cell responses to AZD1222 COVID-19 vaccine (dated by TCRdb to about 2021). With regard to the full study: AZD1222 recipients whose second dose came at about 4 weeks and those whose second dose came at about 12 weeks were combined into one group, since spike-specific TCR depth and breadth did not differ between the two schedules. TCR sequencing was performed for over 230 trial participants, of whom around 200 were given two doses of AZD1222 and approximately 25 were given two doses of MenACWY control vaccine. Trial participants were enrolled by age into subgroups of 18-55, 56-69 and 70-plus years, and about 150, 27 and 61 TCR-sequenced participants, respectively, were included in these subgroups.

The time point tag for this specimen amounts to: baseline before first vaccination. Vaccinee samples were obtained from the UK trials COV001 and COV002, which included a single-blind randomized controlled phase 2/3 trial of AZD1222 (ChAdOx1 nCoV-19) in healthy adults. For TCRbeta chain sequencing, PBMC samples from trial participants were taken at day 0 and at day 28 after the second dose. Beyond this particular receptor, the publication reports: Spike-specific TCR breadth and depth rose significantly after two AZD1222 doses compared with day 0 and with MenACWY recipients. The 56-69-year group was small, and its depth increase did not reach significance, likely because of low power. Nearly half of unique spike-specific TCRs reportedly recognized epitopes outside regions mutated in the B.1.351 and B.1.1.7 variants. Participants were mostly white British, with more females than males. The authors suggested clonal diversity may have been underestimated. The whole spike protein was spanned by vaccine-associated CD4 TCRs, and dominant responses were seen in regions 160-218 and 743-854. Conclusions about previously exposed vaccinees are limited, since just a handful of AZD1222 recipients were seropositive for SARS-CoV-2 at baseline. Because no samples from the day 14 peak response were available, repertoires could be characterized only after the peak T cell response.

From cysteine to phenylalanine, the CDR3 is 17 amino acids long. Solely the CDR3 DNA is kept, with 51 bases framed from the first base. The junction shows trimming of 0 bases on V and 1 base on J, plus 16 bases between the germline ends. Per the germline V gene, SGDLS is the CDR1 and YYNGEE is the CDR2. The CDR3 regions of human TCRbeta chains were subjected to immunosequencing. The study's own analysis went as follows. TCRs in the repertoires were compared against a reference library of SARS-CoV-2-specific TCRs that had been generated with the MIRA antigen-specificity platform. Breadth was defined as the fraction of unique TCRs that were SARS-CoV-2-associated. Depth was defined as the fraction of total T cells that were SARS-CoV-2-associated. Using the MIRA data, each spike-specific TCR was assigned both to the spike region to which the TCR was reactive and to a CD4 or CD8 class. Log10-transformed breadth and depth values were compared by one-way ANOVA with Sidak's multiple comparisons tests. The source is immuneACCESS, and TCRdb retained only in-frame sequences with V and J called. Part of the clones is not carried over; for the studies checked, unresolved V genes explain less than half of this, and the remainder is unexplained. V, J and clone size were drawn from that table, and D and trimming were deduced from the DNA. Across this sample there are 95,000 or so clones, with about 88% seen only once. 2.8% of the sample belongs to the ten largest clones.

The rearranged chain carries TRBV9 and TRBJ1-2; too little of a D gene remains to name it. The receptor was derived from an adult in good health. The sample here was peripheral blood, taken on day 0 of AZD1222 vaccination. Read as DNA, the sequence is TGTGCCAGCAGCGTAGGTCTCGTTCAGCCCATTAACTATGGCTACACCTTC. Its translation reads: CASSVGLVQPINYGYTF.